The sequence of this T cell receptor beta chain was determined in a study of Ad26.COV2.S vaccination and SARS-CoV-2 variants (dated by TCRdb to the early 2020s). Background for the entire study: Donors in the vaccine arm were drawn from COV1001, a multicentre, randomized, double-blind, placebo-controlled phase I-IIa trial testing Ad26.COV2.S in healthy adults. Ad26.COV2.S was given intramuscularly at 5x10^10 or 1x10^11 viral particles, as a single shot or as two shots 56 days apart. TCRbeta repertoire sequencing was used to assess the specificity and breadth of SARS-CoV-2-reactive T cell receptors after Ad26.COV2.S vaccination. A total of 32 samples were included in the TCR-sequenced set, comprising 19 Ad26.COV2.S vaccine recipients, 5 placebo recipients and 8 SARS-CoV-2 convalescent individuals. Trial participants were randomized into five groups of five, in which low-dose or high-dose Ad26.COV2.S was given once or twice, or placebo was given on both occasions. Investigators did not know the trial group allocation while performing experiments and assessing outcomes. General study outcomes and caveats: The study was not powered to compare responses between vaccine doses or regimens. Compared with placebo recipients, Ad26.COV2.S recipients showed higher spike-specific TCR breadth (P = 0.0014). Comparable non-spike TCR breadth was observed between vaccine and placebo recipients, consistent with only spike being contained in the vaccine. It was noted by the authors that total T cell responses may have been underestimated by the TCR breadth and depth analyses. Substantial breadth of spike-specific CD8+ and CD4+ T cell responses was reported after vaccination.

TCRbeta CDR3 regions were sequenced with the immunoSEQ Assay. After extraction, genomic DNA underwent amplification by bias-controlled multiplex PCR, followed by high-throughput sequencing. On the authors' methods: To quantify the absolute abundance of each unique TCRbeta CDR3 region, sequences were collapsed and filtered. T cell fraction was estimated by normalizing TCRbeta template counts to usable DNA, with usable DNA measured through amplification of reference genes found in all nucleated cells. Repertoire TCRs were annotated as SARS-CoV-2-specific when V gene, CDR3 amino acid sequence and J gene were exactly matched to a known reactive TCR set. The reference SARS-CoV-2 TCR set was derived from MIRA and filtered for enrichment in COVID-19-positive ImmuneCODE repertoires, a step that removed public or cross-reactive TCRs. Using the MIRA antigens, annotated TCRs were further analysed by specific ORF or by position within an ORF. Breadth was defined as annotated unique rearrangements over total unique productive rearrangements; depth was the summed frequency of those rearrangements. Two-sided Wilcoxon rank-sum tests were used to compare TCR breadth between groups. Sourced from immuneACCESS, this table was stored by TCRdb with only in-frame sequences that have V and J called. A share of the clones is absent; for the studies checked, an unresolved V gene accounts for under half, and the remainder has no known explanation. That table furnishes V, J and clone size, whereas the DNA furnished D and trimming. In this sample the table shows around 400,000 clones, about 80% of which occur a single time. The ten largest clones capture about 7.4% of the sample.

Explained via the paper, the treatment or condition label denotes: some 19 received Ad26.COV2.S at low or high dose, single or two shots; about 5 received placebo; per-sample allocation not given. Repertoires of vaccine and placebo recipients were sequenced from samples taken on day 63 after the first injection. Cohort 1b enrolled some 25 adults aged 18-55 years at a single site in Boston, USA, between 29 July and 7 August 2020. Ad26.COV2.S was a replication-incompetent adenovirus type 26 vector expressing a prefusion-stabilized SARS-CoV-2 spike protein from the original Wuhan strain. At the junction V is shortened by 5 bases and J by 10 bases, with 12 bases in between. CDR1 and CDR2 (SGHTA, FQGTGA) derive from the germline V gene. Spanning cysteine to phenylalanine, the CDR3 consists of 13 amino acids. Solely the CDR3 DNA is kept, with 39 bases framed from the first base. Comment on this clone: Which antigen it targets is not known. No base qualities exist here, and no much larger clone lies one base off it.

Sample: peripheral blood, taken in a trial of Ad26.COV2.S vaccine versus placebo. The V and J segments used are TRBV7-3 and TRBJ1-6; TRBD1 is a weak D gene call, 5 bases matching. The source of this sequence is a person between 18 and 60 years old who received the Ad26.COV2.S COVID-19 vaccine or a placebo. The CDR3 region reads CASSLRRQSPLHF. The bases read TGTGCCAGCAGCCTACGGCGACAGTCACCCCTCCACTTT.